The 30 T cell receptor beta chains below were found in one sample sequenced in a study of blood T cells in healthy people across ages (dated by TCRdb to about 2015). The protocol used for the library was 5' RACE. Sequencing took place on an Illumina HiSeq 2500. The second PCR ran for about 6 to 11 cycles and used a J-beta primer mix along with a sample-barcoded 5' primer. TCRdb reworked the public reads: Q25 trimming with fastp, MiXCR clone assembly, productive beta chains retained. Rows matching on CDR3 protein sequence are summarized as one entry with the most common DNA and genes. For this sample the table gives 1.5 million or so distinct CDR3 sequences, of which about 43% were detected only once. Of the sample, approximately 7.9% falls within the top ten clones. Sequenced: blood. The source of these receptors is a woman aged 18-30 years in good health.

A few counts support this clonotype. The chain carries TRBV6-1 and TRBJ2-7; 11 bases line up with TRBD2. The CDR3 loop spans 13 amino acids. Germline V gene sequence: CDR1 MNHNS, CDR2 SASEGT. With V trimmed by 8 bases and J by 4 bases, 4 bases remained unmatched. CDR3 loop: CASPGTSGYEQYF. CDR3 in DNA: TGTGCCAGCCCCGGGACTAGCGGTTACGAGCAGTACTTC.

V is TRBV2 and J is TRBJ1-5; 7 nucleotides match TRBD1. J gave up 0 bases and V 7 bases, and 6 bases lay outside the gene matches. CDR1 is SNHLY and CDR2 is FYNNEI in the germline V gene. This CDR3 has 15 amino acids. The CDR3 region is CASTPQGNSNQPQHF. The DNA for the CDR3 is TGTGCCAGCACCCCACAGGGGAATAGCAATCAGCCCCAGCATTTT.

This clonotype was found a few times. The rearrangement links TRBV6-5 to TRBJ1-1, with D unclear. Deletions cut 1 base from V and 1 base from J, with 13 bases between. The CDR3 totals 16 residues. Germline lookup yields CDR1 MNHEY and CDR2 SVGAGI. CDR3 loop: CASSYWATYGNTEAFF. In nucleotides, the CDR3 is TGTGCCAGCAGTTACTGGGCAACATATGGGAACACTGAAGCTTTCTTT.

The chain combines TRBV20-1 with TRBJ2-2; 14 nucleotides align to TRBD2. Germline CDR1 reads DFQATT; CDR2 reads SNEGSKA (reference sequence). CDR3 length: 18 residues. V dropped 3 bases and J dropped 6; count of bases not matched to a gene: 12. The CDR3 region is CSASPPGLAGVSAGELFF. DNA for the CDR3: TGCAGTGCTAGTCCCCCGGGACTAGCGGGAGTCTCTGCCGGGGAGCTGTTTTTT.

The chain uses TRBV7-3 and TRBJ2-1, with 8 bases aligning to TRBD2. V lost 5 bases and J lost 10; bases outside the gene matches: 16. This CDR3 has 16 residues. CDR1 and CDR2 (germline): SGHTA, FQGTGA. The CDR3 loop reads CASSPRGSGGQGEQFF. For the CDR3, the DNA is TGTGCCAGCAGCCCCCGGGGGAGCGGGGGTCAAGGAGAGCAGTTCTTC. The whole variable domain, filled in from reference TRBV7-3 and TRBJ2-1, reads GAGVSQTPSNKVTEKGKYVELRCDPISGHTALYWYRQSLGQGPEFLIYFQGTGAADDSGLPNDRFFAVRPEGSVSTLKIQRTERGDSAVYLCASSPRGSGGQGEQFFGPGTRLTVL.

The chain links TRBV29-1 to TRBJ2-7; D may be TRBD2 (5 bases). CDR3 length: 13 amino acids. The germline V gene has CDR1 SQVTM and CDR2 ANQGSEA. Trimming removed 4 bases at V and 3 bases at J, with 13 bases between. CDR3 loop: CSVAGGKFYEQYF. The CDR3 DNA reads TGCAGCGTTGCAGGAGGCAAATTCTACGAGCAGTACTTC.

This clonotype has a handful of counts. The chain combines TRBV5-4 with TRBJ2-3, with D unresolved. The CDR3 extends over 16 amino acids. The V and J ends lost 4 bases and 4 bases respectively, with 19 bases between them. Germline CDR1 SGHNT, CDR2 YYREEE (reference sequence). Here the CDR3 reads CASSAEGPVLPDTQYF. The DNA for the CDR3 is TGTGCCAGCAGCGCGGAAGGGCCAGTGTTACCAGATACGCAGTATTTT. The whole variable domain, filled in from reference TRBV5-4 and TRBJ2-3, reads ETGVTQSPTHLIKTRGQQVTLRCSSQSGHNTVSWYQQALGQGPQFIFQYYREEENGRGNFPPRFSGLQFPNYSSELNVNALELDDSALYLCASSAEGPVLPDTQYFGPGTRLTVL.

The chain couples TRBV6-1 to TRBJ1-1; D possibly corresponds to TRBD1 (6 bases). The ends were cut back, 5 bases at V and 7 bases at J, with 29 bases in the middle. CDR3 length: 18 amino acids. Germline V gene lookup returns CDR1 MNHNS and CDR2 SASEGT. The CDR3 region is CASSLLPWGAPRSCEAFF. The CDR3 nucleotides are TGTGCCAGCAGTCTCCTACCTTGGGGGGCCCCCCGTAGTTGTGAAGCTTTCTTT.

This clonotype was seen only a few times. The chain employs TRBV5-1 and TRBJ1-2, with TRBD1 matching over 9 bases. This CDR3 contains 15 residues. Germline values: CDR1 SGHRS, CDR2 YFSETQ. Losses at the gene ends were 2 bases for V and 7 bases for J; bases not matched to a gene: 9. The CDR3 sequence is CASSFTSGQGSGYTF. The CDR3 nucleotides read TGCGCCAGCAGCTTTACCTCGGGACAGGGTTCTGGCTACACCTTC.

This clonotype came up a few times. This chain connects TRBV7-9 to TRBJ2-1, with D possibly matching TRBD1 (5 bases). V was trimmed by 3 bases and J by 12 bases, leaving 12 bases between them. Germline V gene sequence: CDR1 SEHNR, CDR2 FQNEAQ (reference sequence). The CDR3 is 12 amino acids. Written as DNA, the CDR3 is TGTGCCAGCAGCTTCCTAGACAGTTTGCAGTTCTTC. This gives the protein CASSFLDSLQFF.

This clonotype was seen a handful of times. The rearrangement links TRBV9 to TRBJ2-5; TRBD2 is a possible D gene (5 bases). The J call may be faulty, since TRBJ2-7 better matches the DNA end. The germline V gene encodes CDR1 SGDLS and CDR2 YYNGEE. The CDR3 loop spans 13 amino acids. The DNA of the CDR3 is TGTGCCAGCAGCGTAGAACTAGAACGCGAGCAGTACTTC. Its translation is CASSVELEREQYF.

The chain links TRBV20-1 to TRBJ2-5, with D possibly matching TRBD2 (7 bases). CDR3 length equals 13 residues. V was cut by 5 bases and J by 2 bases, with 12 bases left in between. The germline V gene encodes CDR1 DFQATT and CDR2 SNEGSKA (reference sequence). The CDR3 DNA reads as TGCAGTGCTGGAAGCGGGACACAAGAGACCCAGTACTTC. The encoded protein is CSAGSGTQETQYF.

The chain recombines TRBV12-3 or TRBV12-4 with TRBJ2-6; possible D gene TRBD2, 5 bases. Trimming left V 6 bases short and J 3 bases short, with 12 bases between. This CDR3 has 15 amino acids. In DNA form, the CDR3 reads TGTGCCAGCAGCTCCGGGATCGATGGGGCCAACGTCCTGACTTTC. Its protein product is CASSSGIDGANVLTF.

This rearrangement joins TRBV7-2 to TRBJ2-7, with 8 nucleotides matching TRBD2. The CDR3 covers 14 residues. Trimming cost V 4 bases and J 4 bases; bases outside gene matches: 6. Germline CDR1 and CDR2: SGHTA and FQGNSA. CDR3 residues: CASSSGGGGYEQYF. DNA for the CDR3: TGTGCCAGCAGCTCGGGGGGGGGCGGGTACGAGCAGTACTTC.

This clonotype occurred many times. This rearrangement joins TRBV28 to TRBJ2-4; D unresolved. Germline V gene sequence: CDR1 MDHEN, CDR2 SYDVKM. The CDR3 covers 13 residues. The V end was cut by 7 bases, the J end by 2 bases, with 9 bases between. The CDR3 sequence: CASTTNPKNIQYF. CDR3 nucleotides: TGTGCCAGCACGACAAACCCCAAAAACATTCAGTACTTC.

In the case of this clonotype: This sequence may be a read error, since a much larger clone differs from it by one base. The chain links TRBV7-8 to TRBJ1-1; 7 nucleotides align to TRBD1. The CDR3 totals 13 residues. Germline CDR1 and CDR2: SGHVS and FQNEAQ. Trimming took 5 bases from V and 4 from J; bases not matched to a gene: 4. CDR3 loop: CASSPGQSTEAFF. In DNA form, the CDR3 reads TGTGCCAGCAGCCCGGGACAGAGCACTGAAGCTTTCTTT.

Only a few counts were recorded for this clonotype. The chain uses TRBV20-1 and TRBJ2-5; 12 positions agree with TRBD2. Trimming took 4 bases from V and 1 from J; bases not matched to a gene: 4. This CDR3 has 15 amino acids. Germline CDR1 reads DFQATT; CDR2 reads SNEGSKA (reference sequence). In nucleotides, the CDR3 is TGCAGTGCTACGACTAGCGGGGGTACCCAAGAGACCCAGTACTTC. It encodes CSATTSGGTQETQYF.

The CDR3 DNA sequence: TGTGCCAGCAGCCAAGATCAGATAGGGGGTGCCTACGAGCAGTACTTC. Translation gives CASSQDQIGGAYEQYF. The rearrangement joins TRBV3-1 to TRBJ2-7; tentative D call: TRBD1 (6 bases). The length of the CDR3 is 16 residues. The germline V gene has CDR1 LGHDT and CDR2 YNNKEL (reference sequence). The V end lost 0 bases, the J end lost 2 bases, and 14 bases lay between the germline ends.

The chain is built from TRBV7-2 and TRBJ1-2, with unresolved D. The CDR3 has 13 residues. V lost 1 base, J lost 7 bases, and 10 bases lay in between. CDR1 SGHTA and CDR2 FQGNSA come from the germline V gene. Here the CDR3 DNA reads TGTGCCAGCAGCTTAGAAATCGTTCGTGGCTACACCTTC. It encodes CASSLEIVRGYTF. The variable domain in full, completed from reference TRBV7-2 and TRBJ1-2, reads GAGVSQSPSNKVTEKGKDVELRCDPISGHTALYWYRQSLGQGLEFLIYFQGNSAPDKSGLPSDRFSAERTGGSVSTLTIQRTQQEDSAVYLCASSLEIVRGYTFGSGTRLTVV.

The rearrangement links TRBV6-5 to TRBJ2-3, with 8 bases that match TRBD2. The V and J ends lost 0 bases and 0 bases, in that order; junction bases with no gene match: 5. The germline gives CDR1 MNHEY, CDR2 SVGAGI. This CDR3 contains 17 residues. The CDR3 DNA sequence: TGTGCCAGCAGTTACTCGGTCGCTAGCGGGAGCACAGATACGCAGTATTTT. Translation gives CASSYSVASGSTDTQYF.

V gene TRBV27 combines with J gene TRBJ2-1; D is perhaps TRBD1 or TRBD2 (5 bases each). The CDR3 consists of 16 residues. CDR1 and CDR2 (germline): MNHEY, SMNVEV (reference sequence). Trimming removed 5 bases from V and 2 bases from J, with 16 bases in between. CDR3 protein: CASSPPGPVAYNEQFF. The CDR3 DNA follows: TGTGCCAGCAGTCCTCCGGGACCCGTGGCCTACAATGAGCAGTTCTTC.

This clonotype was seen more than once but under ten times. The chain uses TRBV12-3 or TRBV12-4 and TRBJ2-5, with 9 nucleotides matching TRBD1. This CDR3 contains 15 residues. The J segment lost 1 base and the V segment lost 6 bases, leaving 6 bases of the junction unmatched. The CDR3 DNA reads TGTGCCAGCAGCCCCGGACAGGGGCTCCAAGAGACCCAGTACTTC. This gives the protein CASSPGQGLQETQYF.

This sequence joins TRBV29-1 and TRBJ2-3; TRBD2 aligns across 9 bases. Germline V CDR1 and CDR2: SQVTM, ANQGSEA. V dropped 3 bases and J dropped 2; count of bases not matched to a gene: 9. The CDR3 loop spans 16 amino acids. The CDR3 sequence: CSVESPSGGITDTQYF. As DNA, the CDR3 is TGCAGCGTTGAGTCCCCGAGCGGGGGGATCACAGATACGCAGTATTTT.

V and J are TRBV12-3 or TRBV12-4 and TRBJ2-4; D tentatively fits TRBD1 or TRBD2 (5 bases each). V lost 5 bases, J lost 8 bases, and 16 bases lay in between. The CDR3 has 14 amino acids. The CDR3 nucleotides are TGTGCCAGCAGTCCTCGGGCCAGGGAGCACATTCAGTACTTC. Protein sequence: CASSPRAREHIQYF.

This clonotype was observed a handful of times. The genes are TRBV9 and TRBJ2-3; 8 bases match TRBD1. The CDR3 is 15 amino acids. Per germline, CDR1 SGDLS and CDR2 YYNGEE. Trimming removed 3 bases from V and 1 base from J; junction bases left unmatched: 4. The CDR3 DNA sequence: TGTGCCAGCAGCGGGACAGGGTCGGGCACAGATACGCAGTATTTT. It codes for CASSGTGSGTDTQYF.

The DNA for the CDR3 is TGCAGTGCTGCCCAACCGACTAGCGACGTCACAGATACGCAGTATTTT. Protein sequence: CSAAQPTSDVTDTQYF. V usage is TRBV20-1 and J usage is TRBJ2-3; 8 bases are a match to TRBD2. The CDR3 loop spans 16 amino acids. The germline V gene has CDR1 DFQATT and CDR2 SNEGSKA (reference sequence). V was clipped by 5 bases and J by 2 bases; unmatched bases: 12.

J is TRBJ1-2 and V is TRBV20-1; D possibly corresponds to TRBD1 (5 bases). V lost 5 bases, J lost 4 bases, and 11 bases lay in between. The CDR3 extends over 12 amino acids. From germline, CDR1 is DFQATT and CDR2 SNEGSKA (reference sequence). CDR3 protein: CSAPLGTYGYTF. DNA of the CDR3: TGCAGTGCTCCGCTCGGGACCTATGGCTACACCTTC.

Remarks on this clonotype: A single base separates this from a much larger clone, so it may be a read error. The chain couples TRBV6-5 to TRBJ2-1; 11 bases align to TRBD2. This CDR3 has 15 residues. Per germline, CDR1 MNHEY and CDR2 SVGAGI. CDR3 sequence: CAGRMTSGNVYEQFF. The CDR3 DNA reads as TGTGCCGGCAGAATGACTAGCGGGAATGTCTATGAGCAGTTCTTC.

This clonotype was counted between two and nine times. CDR3: CASSVGITDTQYF. The CDR3 coding sequence is TGTGCCAGCAGCGTAGGGATCACAGATACGCAGTATTTT. The gene calls are TRBV9 and TRBJ2-3; D gene ambiguous. The CDR3 runs to 13 residues. The germline gives CDR1 SGDLS, CDR2 YYNGEE. Trimming removed 0 bases at V and 2 bases at J, with 4 bases between.

This chain joins TRBV9 and TRBJ2-3, with a weak D call TRBD2 (6 bases). Trimming took off 3 bases at V and 0 bases at J, with 14 bases between the two ends. This CDR3 region has 16 residues. Germline CDR1 SGDLS, CDR2 YYNGEE. CDR3 residues: CASSGPRGSSTDTQYF. As DNA, the CDR3 is TGTGCCAGCAGCGGCCCACGGGGGAGTAGCACAGATACGCAGTATTTT.